This paragraph reports one T cell receptor (beta chain). Its antigen is unknown. Base qualities are not at hand, and no much larger clone is one base apart. The donors were healthy, HIV-negative adults with no recently reported acute infections or vaccinations. All donors were Caucasian adults living in Nashville, Tennessee, USA. Magnetic negative selection was used to enrich CD4+ T cells, after which naive cells were positively selected on CD45RA and the negative fraction became the memory subset. Blood was collected by leukapheresis, and PBMCs were isolated by Ficoll-Histopaque density gradient centrifugation and then cryopreserved in liquid nitrogen vapor phase. Purity and quantity of every magnetically sorted T cell population were checked by analytical flow cytometry. Genomic DNA was isolated from each sorted fraction and quantified by UV absorbance on a Nanodrop 2000c. This record belongs to a study of shared clonotypes between healthy human individuals (TCRdb year 2020). As for the study more broadly: The cohort comprised a couple of women and a few men aged 18 to 49 years. For each donor, CD4 naive and CD4 memory were each given three plates, CD8 naive was given two plates, and CD8 memory was given one plate. The study deeply sequenced blood TCR repertoires of five healthy adults to estimate repertoire size and the extent of clonotype sharing between individuals. To increase sequencing depth and limit assay-specific biases, different laboratories used diverse techniques to prepare libraries and sequence TCR repertoires. Leukapheresis yielded between about 0.85 and 10 billion PBMCs per donor. Broader findings and caveats from the paper: Even with the large sequencing depth, rarefaction of the sorted-subset datasets indicated that sequencing was incomplete. Roughly 5% of naive CD4, 3.5% of naive CD8, around 2.3% of memory CD4, and about 0.4% of memory CD8 clonotypes were shared across several donors. Larger estimated clonotype richness was generally found for naive subsets than for memory subsets. Sampling was restricted to blood, and TCR repertoires in tissues likely differ from the TCR repertoires found in blood. The genetic and exposure-history diversity represented was limited by the small number of donors. Pairwise subsampling indicated that sequencing depth was expected to affect the degree of clonotype sharing among donors. Compared with non-shared clonotypes, clonotypes shared by all four sorted-subset donors had higher generation probabilities.

The CDR3 measures 12 amino acids from cysteine to phenylalanine. Left in the record is the CDR3 DNA by itself, 36 bases read in frame from the first base. Trimming costs V 3 bases and J 6 bases, and their ends lie 9 bases apart. The germline V gene encodes CDR1 LNHDA and CDR2 SQIVND (reference sequence). Using the deep immunoSEQ assay, multiplex PCR amplified TCR CDR3 regions from genomic DNA. For each cell subset, the extracted genomic DNA was distributed evenly across all wells of several immunoSEQ 96-well plates, and each plate served as one replicate. For sorted subsets, each replicate PCR was loaded with around 200 ng genomic DNA, equivalent to 25,000 to 35,000 T cell genomes. Purified libraries were quantified with a Qubit 3.0 fluorometer, sized on a Bioanalyzer 2100, and re-quantified with the KAPA Library Quantification kit. Every immunoSEQ 96-well plate was sequenced on a dedicated single-read 150-cycle Illumina NextSeq 550 flow cell. The source study handled its data this way. Because only junctional sequences without quality scores were contained in the immunoSEQ output, filtering matching that applied to full-length reads could not be performed. To assign V/J genes and CDR3, sequences were annotated against IMGT germline references using PyIR, a Python wrapper for IgBLAST v1.9. Reads were removed for weak V/J assignments (E-value above 1e-6), missing CDR3, stop codons, out-of-frame junctions, or ambiguous translated residues. V3J clonotypes were defined by identical inferred V gene, J gene, and CDR3 amino acid sequence. To compute the percentage overlap between repertoires, the number of shared unique clonotypes was divided by the size of the smaller repertoire. Repertoire richness was assessed with RTK rarefaction, the Chao1 estimator, and Recon v2.1 estimates of unobserved clonotypes. Generation probabilities for all TCRbeta clonotypes obtained by the gDNA method from four donors were computed using OLGA. This is the immuneACCESS table as TCRdb keeps it, with only in-frame sequences that have V and J called. A part of the clones is gone; compared with another copy, unresolved V genes explain less than half, and the rest is unexplained. V and J calls and clone size are as listed in that table; D and trimming were resolved from the DNA. This sample is represented by more than 1,200,000 clones; approximately 98.5% of them were singletons. The ten most abundant clones make up around 0.33% of the sample.

The source material was naive CD4+ T cells sorted from blood. The cell subset or site label for this specimen denotes: CD45RA+ positively selected. This sequence originates from a man aged 30 to 39 in good health. The chain employs TRBV19 and TRBJ2-7, with the D gene not clear enough to name. The base sequence is TGTGCCAGTAGTATTGGAATGGCCGAGCAGTACTTC. This gives the protein CASSIGMAEQYF.